A single sample is the source of the 18 T cell receptor beta chains below, sequenced in a study of regulatory T cells in long-lasting Graves disease. The time point here: newly diagnosed GD, antithyroid drugs for less than 3 months. TCR sequences were obtained from RNA taken from PBMCs. The authors built TCR beta libraries using iRepertoire HTBI primers and Arm-PCR of CDR3 regions. TCRdb called the multiplex PCR reads again in MiXCR, with one record for every CDR3 protein. The profile shows 450,000 to 600,000 distinct CDR3 sequences, roughly 16% of them singletons. Separately, the same data were catalogued under a study of T cells in Graves' hyperthyroidism and ophthalmopathy.

The sequencing used peripheral blood mononuclear cells (PBMCs), collected at new diagnosis, from a patient treated with antithyroid drugs. The source is a man aged 35 to 55 with Graves disease.

At least ten counts were recorded for this clonotype. V is TRBV6-1 and J is TRBJ2-5; TRBD1 matches 8 bases. The trim removed 5 bases at V and 2 bases at J, leaving 10 bases unmatched. Per germline, CDR1 MNHNS and CDR2 SASEGT. The CDR3 runs to 16 residues. In DNA form, the CDR3 reads TGTGCCAGCAGTACTCAGGGGGCGGGGAGTCAAGAGACCCAGTACTTC. Translating gives CASSTQGAGSQETQYF.

This clonotype was recorded many times. The V call is TRBV5-1, the J call TRBJ2-1, with D possibly matching TRBD1 (5 bases). This CDR3 region has 16 residues. Looked up from germline, CDR1 is SGHRS and CDR2 is YFSETQ. Trimming removed 0 bases at V and 7 bases at J, with 17 bases between. The CDR3 protein is CASSLDGAAEWNEQFF. The CDR3 bases are TGCGCCAGCAGCTTGGATGGGGCGGCCGAATGGAATGAGCAGTTCTTC.

This clonotype was seen repeatedly, ten times or more. The V call is TRBV11-2, the J call TRBJ2-1; no reliable D call. V lost 3 bases and J lost 7, with 7 bases in between. The CDR3 totals 12 residues. CDR1 and CDR2 (germline): SGHAT, FQNNGV. CDR3 loop: CASSFSGNEQFF. As DNA, the CDR3 is TGTGCCAGCAGCTTTAGTGGTAATGAGCAGTTCTTC.

The chain links TRBV20-1 to TRBJ2-1; unclear D gene. Germline V gene data show CDR1 as DFQATT and CDR2 as SNEGSKA (reference sequence). Trimming took 5 bases from V and 0 from J, leaving 8 bases between them. The CDR3 is 13 residues long. The CDR3 is CSAPESSYNEQFF. CDR3 nucleotides: TGCAGTGCTCCGGAGAGCTCCTACAATGAGCAGTTCTTC.

This clonotype came up many times. The rearrangement uses TRBV2 and TRBJ2-7, with 8 bases fitting TRBD1. Unmatched junction bases numbered 1, after V lost 3 bases and J lost 0 bases. Germline loops: CDR1 SNHLY, CDR2 FYNNEI. This CDR3 comprises 14 residues. CDR3 nucleotide sequence: TGTGCCAGCAGTGAGGGACAGGCCTCCTACGAGCAGTACTTC. Translation: CASSEGQASYEQYF.

V usage is TRBV11-3 and J usage is TRBJ2-2, with 9 bases identical to TRBD1. Losses at the gene ends were 4 bases for V and 0 bases for J; bases not matched to a gene: 9. The V gene's germline CDR1 is SGHNT and CDR2 YENEEA. This CDR3 has 18 residues. The CDR3 nucleotides read TGTGCCAGCAGCTCACTAAACCGACAGGGGGCGAACACCGGGGAGCTGTTTTTT. Translation: CASSSLNRQGANTGELFF.

Note on this clonotype: A read error is possible here, since a much larger clone lies one base away. This sequence joins TRBV18 and TRBJ1-1; D is undetermined. Germline V gene sequence: CDR1 KGHSH, CDR2 LQKENI. The CDR3 sequence is 15 residues long. CDR3 region: CASSPYESLNTKAFF. The CDR3, as DNA: TGTGCCAGCTCACCATACGAATCTCTGAACACTAAAGCTTTCTTT.

A remark on this clonotype: This may be a read error: a much more frequent sequence differs by one nucleotide. The chain uses TRBV15 and TRBJ2-3; TRBD2 matches 12 bases. From germline, CDR1 is LNHNV and CDR2 YYDKDF (reference sequence). The CDR3 covers 16 residues. The CDR3 spells CATSRGLAGWADTQCF. The DNA of the CDR3 is TGTGCCACCAGCCGAGGACTAGCGGGATGGGCAGATACGCAGTGTTTT.

This clonotype was detected ten times or more. This chain joins TRBV12-3 or TRBV12-4 and TRBJ2-3; D not certain. The CDR3 has 10 residues. V lost 6 bases and J 5 bases, leaving 3 bases between the germline ends. In DNA form, the CDR3 reads TGTGCCAGCAGCGGAGATACGCAGTATTTT. This encodes CASSGDTQYF.

This clonotype was picked up many times. This CDR3 reads CASSLGRTGSNEQFF. In DNA, the CDR3 is TGTGCCAGCAGCTTAGGACGGACAGGTTCGAATGAGCAGTTCTTC. J is TRBJ2-1 and V is TRBV11-2; 7 bases map to TRBD1. The junction had 7 bases not matched to a gene; V was cut back by 1 base and J by 7 bases. The CDR3 totals 15 residues. Germline V lookup: CDR1 SGHAT, CDR2 FQNNGV.

This clonotype was recorded at least ten times. This chain links TRBV27 with TRBJ2-1; D may be TRBD1 (7 bases). The CDR3 consists of 14 residues. The germline V and J ends were trimmed by 8 bases and 8 bases, with 19 bases remaining between them. Germline values: CDR1 MNHEY, CDR2 SMNVEV (reference sequence). The CDR3 loop reads CASVDREVSDEQFF. The CDR3 nucleotides read TGTGCCAGCGTAGACAGGGAGGTTTCGGATGAGCAGTTCTTC.

This clonotype was found a few times. CDR3 in amino acids: CASGATSYNEQFF. The CDR3 bases are TGTGCCAGCGGGGCTACCTCCTACAATGAGCAGTTCTTC. The V call is TRBV19, the J call TRBJ2-1; D is perhaps TRBD1 or TRBD2 (5 bases each). V was shortened by 9 bases and J by 0 bases, with 9 bases between the two germline ends. CDR3 length: 13 residues. Germline CDR1 reads LNHDA; CDR2 reads SQIVND (reference sequence).

This clonotype was picked up a small number of times. This sequence joins TRBV7-9 and TRBJ1-1; D is undetermined. Germline V gene sequence: CDR1 SEHNR, CDR2 FQNEAQ (reference sequence). V dropped 5 bases and J dropped 7 bases, with 11 bases sitting between them. The CDR3 contains 12 residues. The CDR3 here is CASSLTVDEAFF. CDR3 sequence (DNA): TGTGCCAGCAGCCTAACAGTTGATGAAGCTTTCTTT.

This clonotype was counted many times. The rearrangement uses TRBV9 and TRBJ2-5, with 10 positions matching TRBD2. The CDR3 totals 16 residues. J was trimmed by 4 bases and V by 0 bases; bases with no gene match: 6. Germline loops: CDR1 SGDLS, CDR2 YYNGEE. The CDR3 nucleotides read TGTGCCAGCAGCGTAGGAGTAGCGGGAGGAGGAGAGACCCAGTACTTC. Amino acids: CASSVGVAGGGETQYF.

This clonotype was detected only a few times. J is TRBJ2-1 and V is TRBV20-1; 16 bases agree with TRBD2. CDR3 length equals 18 residues. Per the germline V gene, CDR1 is DFQATT and CDR2 is SNEGSKA (reference sequence). V dropped 1 base and J dropped 1; count of bases not matched to a gene: 4. This CDR3 is CSARGGLAGGPSYNEQFF. The CDR3 DNA sequence: TGCAGTGCTAGAGGGGGACTAGCGGGAGGGCCATCCTACAATGAGCAGTTCTTC.

This clonotype was counted only a few times. The V and J genes are TRBV2 and TRBJ2-3, with 14 nucleotides matching TRBD2. The DNA end favors TRBJ2-7, so the J call may be wrong. The CDR3 consists of 14 residues. In germline, CDR1 is SNHLY, CDR2 FYNNEI. In DNA form, the CDR3 reads TGTGCCAGCACCCGACTAGCGGGAGGGGGCGAGCAGTACTTC. This translates into CASTRLAGGGEQYF.

This clonotype was seen ten or more times. The gene calls are TRBV6-1 and TRBJ2-5; 7 bases are a match to TRBD2. Germline V gene lookup returns CDR1 MNHNS and CDR2 SASEGT. V lost 1 base to trimming and J lost 4 bases; unmatched junction nucleotides: 0. CDR3 size: 13 residues. The CDR3 loop reads CASSEGLAETQYF. CDR3 bases: TGTGCCAGCAGTGAAGGACTAGCAGAGACCCAGTACTTC.

There are many counts of this clonotype. The V call is TRBV5-6, the J call TRBJ2-7, with TRBD2 matching 9 bases. Germline V gene sequence: CDR1 SGHDT, CDR2 YYEEEE. The V and J ends lost 3 bases and 3 bases, in that order; junction bases with no gene match: 1. The length of the CDR3 is 13 residues. The CDR3 sequence: CASSSTSGYEQYF. The CDR3 nucleotides are TGTGCCAGCAGCTCGACTAGCGGCTACGAGCAGTACTTC.